The 5 T cell receptor beta chains below come from one sample, sequenced in a study of PD-1 blockade in mismatch repair-deficient tumors. Sequencing was performed with immunoSEQ multiplex PCR; in TCRdb, only in-frame clones are kept and a portion is missing. Of about 120,000 clones listed, 88% are singletons. Source: peripheral blood, taken just over 70 weeks after starting pembrolizumab. These receptor sequences come from an adult with mismatch repair-deficient cancer.

This clone has just one count. The gene calls are TRBV5-8 and TRBJ2-2; D may be TRBD2 (5 bases). Germline-derived CDR1 and CDR2 are SGHTS and YDEGEE. The CDR3 runs to 15 residues. V was pared by 5 bases and J by 3 bases, with 14 bases between. Written as DNA, the CDR3 is TGTGCCAGCAGGTCTGGGGAGTGGGACACCGGGGAGCTGTTTTTT. It encodes CASRSGEWDTGELFF.

The chain uses TRBV7-9 and TRBJ1-1; 10 bases fit TRBD1. This CDR3 spans 18 amino acids. Trimming removed 2 bases from V and 3 bases from J; junction bases left unmatched: 12. From germline, CDR1 is SEHNR and CDR2 FQNEAQ (reference sequence). The CDR3 nucleotides are TGTGCCAGCAGCTTACCCCAGGGACAGGGGCGCTTGGACACTGAAGCTTTCTTT. It codes for CASSLPQGQGRLDTEAFF.

The rearrangement uses TRBV7-9 and TRBJ2-4; no clear D. Trimming stripped 1 base from V and 4 bases from J, with 14 bases between. The CDR3 sequence is 16 residues long. Germline CDR1 reads SEHNR; CDR2 reads FQNEAQ (reference sequence). The CDR3 bases are TGTGCCAGCAGCTTAGGGGCTGGGGTCCTTAAAAACATTCAGTACTTC. This gives the protein CASSLGAGVLKNIQYF.

The chain joins TRBV2 to TRBJ2-7; tentative D call: TRBD2 (5 bases). The germline V gene encodes CDR1 SNHLY and CDR2 FYNNEI. The CDR3 is 12 amino acids. The V end was cut by 5 bases, the J end by 4 bases, with 9 bases between. The CDR3 sequence: CASSTGLYEQYF. The CDR3 DNA reads TGTGCCAGCAGTACTGGACTGTACGAGCAGTACTTC. The variable domain in full, completed from reference TRBV2 and TRBJ2-7, reads EPEVTQTPSHQVTQMGQEVILRCVPISNHLYFYWYRQILGQKVEFLVSFYNNEISEKSEIFDDQFSVERPDGSNFTLKIRSTKLEDSAMYFCASSTGLYEQYFGPGTRLTVT.

The V gene is TRBV19, the J gene TRBJ2-1; 9 positions agree with TRBD2. CDR3 size: 14 residues. V lost 4 bases and J lost 7; bases outside the gene matches: 5. Germline CDR1 and CDR2: LNHDA and SQIVND (reference sequence). The CDR3 loop is CASSSGLAQNEQFF. DNA of the CDR3: TGTGCCAGTAGTAGCGGACTAGCGCAGAATGAGCAGTTCTTC.